Listed here is a single T cell receptor (beta chain). The antigen is undetermined. Germline lookup yields CDR1 SGHRS and CDR2 YFSETQ. The CDR3 is 14 amino acids. Trimming cost V 4 bases and J 2 bases, with 11 bases left between them. The sample belongs to a study of OX40 agonist ivuxolimab in advanced cancers. Study-wide context: Participants averaged about 66 years of age (range about 23 to 79) and were 82.7% male.

The study, taken as a whole, reports: There were, on average, more expanded clones in CD8+ T cells than in CD4+. Doses of 0.1 to 3.0 mg/kg were accompanied by clonal expansion of CD4+ and CD8+ blood T cells by week 6.

Data came from immunoSEQ multiplex PCR; TCRdb stores just in-frame clones and leaves some out. The sample consists of some 52,000 clones, roughly nine tenths of them appearing once. This TCR derives from an adult with an advanced solid tumor such as melanoma, head and neck, liver or kidney cancer. The chain joins TRBV5-1 to TRBJ2-3, with D possibly being TRBD1 or TRBD2 (6 bases each). The specimen comprised CD4+ or CD8+ T cells sorted from blood, sampled in a trial of the OX40 agonist ivuxolimab. CDR3 amino acids: CASSPGALTDTQYF. As DNA, the CDR3 is TGCGCCAGCAGCCCGGGGGCCCTCACAGATACGCAGTATTTT.